Detailed here is one T cell receptor (beta chain). Its antigen remains unknown. In the original processing: CDR3 was compared across clinicopathological groups, and the resulting differences were used to build a distant-metastasis classifier for papillary thyroid cancer. Via MiXCR, TCRdb re-called the PCR reads. The V and J calls follow TCRdb's processing rather than the paper's. This sample yields thousands of clones, of which around 33% are seen a single time; about 14% belongs to the top ten. The data were taken from a study of metastatic and nonmetastatic thyroid tumors. Study-level information: Malignant thyroid and benign thyroid patients provided blood and tumor or nodule tissue whose repertoires were compared. Broader study findings: The reported finding was significantly higher TCR beta diversity in malignant thyroid tumors relative to benign nodules, in blood and tumor.

Each patient came to thyroid surgery without any prior treatment (of any kind). This receptor was identified in a female donor with papillary thyroid cancer or a benign thyroid nodule (not recorded which). Some clones in this sample may be carry-over from other donors' samples. Material for sequencing was adjacent normal tissue.

The CDR3 loop reads CASSDSHRRLALGPYTQYF. Written as DNA, the CDR3 is TGTGCCAGCAGTGATAGCCACCGTAGACTAGCCCTCGGCCCGTATACGCAGTATTTT. This chain joins TRBV2 and TRBJ2-3; the match to TRBD2 covers 7 bases. V trimming: 3 bases; J trimming: 7 bases; junction bases outside the gene matches: 22. The CDR3 has 19 amino acids. Germline CDR1 SNHLY, CDR2 FYNNEI.